These 18 T cell receptor beta chains were sequenced from one sample in a study of T cell repertoires and Cas9 in healthy adults. The method was immunoSEQ multiplex PCR; TCRdb's version includes in-frame clones alone and lacks a portion of them. This table has tens of thousands of clones, 75% to 95% appearing once. Sequenced input: CD4+ effector T cells (CD127+, CD25-, CD137-, CD154-) from PBMCs; culture status not recorded. These receptors came from a human donor in good health.

The chain is built from TRBV19 and TRBJ1-5; D perhaps matches TRBD1 (5 bases). CDR3 length: 16 amino acids. Looked up from germline, CDR1 is LNHDA and CDR2 is SQIVND (reference sequence). V lost 3 bases to trimming and J lost 1 base, with 13 bases between them. The CDR3 nucleotides read TGTGCCAGTAGTATCCGGGACGGCGGAAGCAATCAGCCCCAGCATTTT. As protein: CASSIRDGGSNQPQHF.

This chain joins TRBV5-4 and TRBJ1-4; D gene unclear. Trimming took 4 bases from V and 10 from J, leaving 11 bases between them. The CDR3 is 12 residues long. Germline-derived CDR1 and CDR2 are SGHNT and YYREEE (reference sequence). The DNA of the CDR3 is TGTGCCAGCAGCGGGGATTCTGGAAAACTGTTTTTT. The encoded protein is CASSGDSGKLFF.

This chain connects TRBV28 to TRBJ2-7, with 7 bases fitting TRBD1. This CDR3 region has 13 residues. The V segment lost 6 bases and the J segment 0 bases; nucleotides outside the gene matches: 2. Germline CDR1 and CDR2: MDHEN and SYDVKM. The CDR3 DNA sequence: TGTGCCAGCAGGACAGGGATCTCCTACGAGCAGTACTTC. Amino acids: CASRTGISYEQYF.

The chain carries TRBV6-5 and TRBJ1-2; 10 nucleotides align to TRBD1. The germline V gene has CDR1 MNHEY and CDR2 SVGAGI. This CDR3 contains 15 residues. V shed 6 bases, J shed 4 bases, and the junction held 8 bases outside the gene matches. The CDR3 DNA reads as TGTGCCAGCAGCCCTAAGACAGGGGGCACCTATGGCTACACCTTC. Amino acids: CASSPKTGGTYGYTF.

The V call is TRBV13, the J call TRBJ2-7, with D perhaps TRBD1 (6 bases). This CDR3 region has 14 residues. V dropped 1 base and J dropped 4 bases, with 11 bases sitting between them. Germline CDR1 reads PRHDT; CDR2 reads FYEKMQ (reference sequence). This chain's CDR3 is CASSLAGQSYEQYF. The CDR3 region has the DNA TGTGCCAGCAGCTTAGCGGGACAAAGTTACGAGCAGTACTTC.

The chain couples TRBV19 to TRBJ1-1; D possibly corresponds to TRBD1 (6 bases). CDR3 length: 17 amino acids. Trimming pared 4 bases from V and 5 bases from J, leaving 23 bases between. In germline, CDR1 is LNHDA, CDR2 SQIVND (reference sequence). Written as DNA, the CDR3 is TGTGCCAGTAGTACCCTGGGGGGGGCGGTAAAAAGGACTGAAGCTTTCTTT. Its protein is CASSTLGGAVKRTEAFF.

The CDR3, as DNA: TGTGCCAGCAGTGAAGACAGGGTCGTAGGAGAGCAGTTCTTC. Amino acid sequence: CASSEDRVVGEQFF. V and J are TRBV25-1 and TRBJ2-1; TRBD1 matches at 7 bases. The CDR3 extends over 14 amino acids. In germline, CDR1 is MGHDK, CDR2 SYGVNS. V was clipped by 2 bases and J by 10 bases; unmatched bases: 8.

The chain carries TRBV7-8 and TRBJ2-1; no clear D gene. Germline loops: CDR1 SGHVS, CDR2 FQNEAQ. This CDR3 has 11 residues. Trimming removed 3 bases at V and 10 bases at J, with 7 bases between. The CDR3 is CASSFSVEQFF. CDR3 bases: TGTGCCAGCAGCTTCAGTGTCGAGCAGTTCTTC.

This clone was observed a few times. This chain joins TRBV19 and TRBJ1-1; D not certain. Germline V gene sequence: CDR1 LNHDA, CDR2 SQIVND (reference sequence). The V gene lost 1 base and the J gene lost 8 bases, with 11 bases spanning the gap. This CDR3 is 13 amino acids long. CDR3 bases: TGTGCCAGTAGTATAGTGGGATTAAGAGAAGCTTTCTTT. This codes for CASSIVGLREAFF.

The chain combines TRBV10-3 with TRBJ2-3, with 9 bases aligning to TRBD2. The CDR3 has 18 residues. Germline values: CDR1 ENHRY, CDR2 SYGVKD. The junction had 13 bases not matched to a gene; V was cut back by 0 bases and J by 6 bases. CDR3 sequence reads: CAISESISGRGFGDTQYF. CDR3 sequence (DNA): TGTGCCATCAGTGAGTCAATTAGCGGGAGAGGCTTCGGTGATACGCAGTATTTT.

The chain employs TRBV19 and TRBJ1-4; D gene unclear. CDR1 and CDR2 from the germline V gene are LNHDA and SQIVND (reference sequence). The CDR3 has 13 amino acids. V was clipped by 11 bases and J by 5 bases, with 15 bases between them. CDR3 protein: CACQPGLNEKLFF. The CDR3 nucleotides are TGTGCCTGTCAACCGGGCCTAAATGAAAAACTGTTTTTT.

The CDR3 nucleotides read TGTGCCAGCCGACAGGGGGCTTCAAATAATTCACCCCTCCACTTT. This codes for CASRQGASNNSPLHF. The rearrangement joins TRBV19 to TRBJ1-6; 10 bases line up with TRBD1. The V and J ends lost 9 bases and 5 bases, in that order; junction bases with no gene match: 7. Germline V lookup: CDR1 LNHDA, CDR2 SQIVND (reference sequence). The CDR3 consists of 15 residues. Full variable domain (missing parts from reference TRBV19 and TRBJ1-6): DGGITQSPKYLFRKEGQNVTLSCEQNLNHDAMYWYRQDPGQGLRLIYYSQIVNDFQKGDIAEGYSVSREKKESFPLTVTSAQKNPTAFYLCASRQGASNNSPLHFGNGTRLTVT.

The chain joins TRBV9 to TRBJ1-4, with 8 bases aligning to TRBD1. The CDR3 consists of 12 residues. Germline CDR1 is SGDLS and CDR2 is YYNGEE. The V and J ends lost 2 bases and 12 bases, in that order; junction bases with no gene match: 3. The CDR3 region has the DNA TGTGCCAGCAGCGTCGACAGGGGCCAACTGTTTTTT. This gives the protein CASSVDRGQLFF.

This chain uses TRBV19 with TRBJ1-2; 8 bases are a match to TRBD1. This CDR3 has 14 amino acids. CDR1 is LNHDA, CDR2 SQIVND, per germline (reference sequence). After removal of 6 bases from V and 2 bases from J, the junction contained 5 bases not matched to a gene. DNA of the CDR3: TGTGCCAGTAGCCCGGACAGGGACAACTATGGCTACACCTTC. It encodes CASSPDRDNYGYTF.

The V gene is TRBV14, the J gene TRBJ2-7, with 10 bases lining up with TRBD1. Unmatched junction bases numbered 7, after V lost 4 bases and J lost 4 bases. Germline V gene sequence: CDR1 SGHDN, CDR2 FVKESK. There are 15 residues in the CDR3. This CDR3 reads CASSPRQGATYEQYF. In DNA, the CDR3 is TGTGCCAGCAGCCCTCGACAGGGGGCGACTTACGAGCAGTACTTC.

This chain uses TRBV15 with TRBJ1-3; the D gene is possibly TRBD1 (5 bases). CDR1 is LNHNV, CDR2 YYDKDF, per germline (reference sequence). Trimming cost V 0 bases and J 2 bases, with 8 bases left between them. CDR3 length equals 15 residues. The CDR3 region has the DNA TGTGCCACCAGCAGAGATCAAGGGGCTGGAAACACCATATATTTT. It specifies CATSRDQGAGNTIYF.

The chain has TRBV7-8 and TRBJ1-1, with D uncertain. This CDR3 region has 13 residues. Germline V gives CDR1 SGHVS, CDR2 FQNEAQ. V was shortened by 3 bases and J by 4 bases, with 9 bases between the two germline ends. The CDR3 sequence is CASSLKRGTEAFF. The CDR3 coding sequence is TGTGCCAGCAGCTTGAAGCGGGGCACTGAAGCTTTCTTT.

V gene TRBV7-2 combines with J gene TRBJ1-6; 7 bases match TRBD1. CDR3 size: 17 residues. The junction had 13 bases not matched to a gene; V was cut back by 4 bases and J by 7 bases. Germline values: CDR1 SGHTA, CDR2 FQGNSA. CDR3 sequence: CASSSNPGQRQNSPLHF. DNA of the CDR3: TGTGCCAGCAGCTCTAATCCGGGACAGAGGCAAAATTCACCCCTCCACTTT.